This passage covers 10 T cell receptor beta chains from one sample sequenced in a study of radiotherapy plus CTLA-4 blockade in lung cancer. TCRdb's copy holds only in-frame clones and misses some; the assay was immunoSEQ multiplex PCR. The sample yields about 88,000 clones, approximately 75% seen once. The sample in question was peripheral blood, obtained from a patient treated with radiotherapy plus ipilimumab. The receptors come from a human donor with non-small cell lung cancer that progressed on radiotherapy plus ipilimumab.

As DNA, the CDR3 is TGCGCCAGCAGCCAATCCCTCATAGACAGCTACGAGCAGTACTTC. It codes for CASSQSLIDSYEQYF. The rearrangement links TRBV4-3 to TRBJ2-7; maybe TRBD1 (5 bases). V dropped 2 bases and J dropped 3 bases, with 14 bases sitting between them. The CDR3 runs 15 residues. Germline V gene data show CDR1 as LGHNA and CDR2 as YSLEER.

The V and J genes are TRBV5-8 and TRBJ1-5; the match to TRBD1 covers 11 bases. Unmatched junction bases numbered 5, after V lost 4 bases and J lost 2 bases. The CDR3 totals 16 residues. CDR1 and CDR2 from the germline V gene are SGHTS and YDEGEE. The CDR3 coding sequence is TGTGCCAGCAGCCTGGGGACAGGGGGACGCAATCAGCCCCAGCATTTT. Amino acids: CASSLGTGGRNQPQHF.

About this clone itself: One end of the junction fails to match germline, which may point to a read error. This CDR3 is CASSLGLDQPQHF. The CDR3 DNA reads as TGTGCCAGCAGTTTAGGGTTGGATCAGCCCCAGCATTTT. The rearrangement joins TRBV11-2 to TRBJ1-5, with no clear D. The CDR3 has 13 amino acids. Germline V gene data show CDR1 as SGHAT and CDR2 as FQNNGV.

The chain recombines TRBV29-1 with TRBJ1-1; 12 bases align to TRBD1. The CDR3 contains 13 residues. CDR1 and CDR2 (germline): SQVTM, ANQGSEA. V lost 7 bases, J lost 4 bases, and 4 bases stayed unmatched. DNA of the CDR3: TGCAGCGGGGACAGGGGGCCTACCACTGAAGCTTTCTTT. It codes for CSGDRGPTTEAFF.

This sequence joins TRBV9 and TRBJ2-1, with D unclear. With 0 bases removed from V and 8 bases from J, the gap between germline ends came to 9 bases. The V gene's germline CDR1 is SGDLS and CDR2 YYNGEE. The CDR3 is made up of 13 amino acids. CDR3 loop: CASSVAPRDEQFF. CDR3 DNA: TGTGCCAGCAGCGTAGCCCCCCGGGATGAGCAGTTCTTC.

The chain is built from TRBV18 and TRBJ1-2, with D perhaps TRBD1 (5 bases). Trimming pared 3 bases from V and 4 bases from J, leaving 12 bases between. This CDR3 spans 14 amino acids. The germline V gene has CDR1 KGHSH and CDR2 LQKENI. CDR3: CASSPGQGAYGYTF. CDR3 DNA sequence: TGTGCCAGCTCACCGGGGCAGGGAGCCTATGGCTACACCTTC.

The V call is TRBV16, the J call TRBJ2-1, with 11 positions matching TRBD2. This CDR3 is 19 amino acids long. The V and J ends lost 2 bases and 9 bases, in that order; junction bases with no gene match: 18. Germline CDR1 is KGHSY and CDR2 is FQNENV. The chain's CDR3 is CASSQGDSGRAYRFGEQFF. In DNA form, the CDR3 reads TGTGCCAGCAGCCAAGGTGATAGCGGGAGGGCCTATAGATTCGGTGAGCAGTTCTTC.

V and J are TRBV19 and TRBJ1-5, with 7 nucleotides matching TRBD1. J gave up 2 bases and V 9 bases, and 7 bases lay outside the gene matches. Germline lookup yields CDR1 LNHDA and CDR2 SQIVND (reference sequence). This CDR3 has 14 amino acids. The CDR3 DNA sequence: TGTGCCAGCCAACAGGGGCTGGGCAATCAGCCCCAGCATTTT. This codes for CASQQGLGNQPQHF.

This clone was seen only a few times. J is TRBJ2-2 and V is TRBV7-9; 10 bases line up with TRBD1. The CDR3 contains 15 residues. V lost 5 bases, J lost 6 bases, and 6 bases stayed unmatched. CDR1 and CDR2 (germline): SEHNR, FQNEAQ (reference sequence). CDR3 in DNA: TGTGCCAGCAGCCCGACAGGGGGCAGCGCCGGGGAGCTGTTTTTT. This encodes CASSPTGGSAGELFF.

This clone has a handful of counts. CDR3 DNA: TGCGCCAGCAGCCAAGAATGGTGGGGACAGGGAAGAAACACCATATATTTT. It translates to CASSQEWWGQGRNTIYF. The chain is built from TRBV4-1 and TRBJ1-3, with 9 bases aligning to TRBD1. Trimming removed 0 bases from V and 5 bases from J; junction bases left unmatched: 8. Germline assignment: CDR1 MGHRA and CDR2 YSYEKL. The CDR3 has 17 residues.